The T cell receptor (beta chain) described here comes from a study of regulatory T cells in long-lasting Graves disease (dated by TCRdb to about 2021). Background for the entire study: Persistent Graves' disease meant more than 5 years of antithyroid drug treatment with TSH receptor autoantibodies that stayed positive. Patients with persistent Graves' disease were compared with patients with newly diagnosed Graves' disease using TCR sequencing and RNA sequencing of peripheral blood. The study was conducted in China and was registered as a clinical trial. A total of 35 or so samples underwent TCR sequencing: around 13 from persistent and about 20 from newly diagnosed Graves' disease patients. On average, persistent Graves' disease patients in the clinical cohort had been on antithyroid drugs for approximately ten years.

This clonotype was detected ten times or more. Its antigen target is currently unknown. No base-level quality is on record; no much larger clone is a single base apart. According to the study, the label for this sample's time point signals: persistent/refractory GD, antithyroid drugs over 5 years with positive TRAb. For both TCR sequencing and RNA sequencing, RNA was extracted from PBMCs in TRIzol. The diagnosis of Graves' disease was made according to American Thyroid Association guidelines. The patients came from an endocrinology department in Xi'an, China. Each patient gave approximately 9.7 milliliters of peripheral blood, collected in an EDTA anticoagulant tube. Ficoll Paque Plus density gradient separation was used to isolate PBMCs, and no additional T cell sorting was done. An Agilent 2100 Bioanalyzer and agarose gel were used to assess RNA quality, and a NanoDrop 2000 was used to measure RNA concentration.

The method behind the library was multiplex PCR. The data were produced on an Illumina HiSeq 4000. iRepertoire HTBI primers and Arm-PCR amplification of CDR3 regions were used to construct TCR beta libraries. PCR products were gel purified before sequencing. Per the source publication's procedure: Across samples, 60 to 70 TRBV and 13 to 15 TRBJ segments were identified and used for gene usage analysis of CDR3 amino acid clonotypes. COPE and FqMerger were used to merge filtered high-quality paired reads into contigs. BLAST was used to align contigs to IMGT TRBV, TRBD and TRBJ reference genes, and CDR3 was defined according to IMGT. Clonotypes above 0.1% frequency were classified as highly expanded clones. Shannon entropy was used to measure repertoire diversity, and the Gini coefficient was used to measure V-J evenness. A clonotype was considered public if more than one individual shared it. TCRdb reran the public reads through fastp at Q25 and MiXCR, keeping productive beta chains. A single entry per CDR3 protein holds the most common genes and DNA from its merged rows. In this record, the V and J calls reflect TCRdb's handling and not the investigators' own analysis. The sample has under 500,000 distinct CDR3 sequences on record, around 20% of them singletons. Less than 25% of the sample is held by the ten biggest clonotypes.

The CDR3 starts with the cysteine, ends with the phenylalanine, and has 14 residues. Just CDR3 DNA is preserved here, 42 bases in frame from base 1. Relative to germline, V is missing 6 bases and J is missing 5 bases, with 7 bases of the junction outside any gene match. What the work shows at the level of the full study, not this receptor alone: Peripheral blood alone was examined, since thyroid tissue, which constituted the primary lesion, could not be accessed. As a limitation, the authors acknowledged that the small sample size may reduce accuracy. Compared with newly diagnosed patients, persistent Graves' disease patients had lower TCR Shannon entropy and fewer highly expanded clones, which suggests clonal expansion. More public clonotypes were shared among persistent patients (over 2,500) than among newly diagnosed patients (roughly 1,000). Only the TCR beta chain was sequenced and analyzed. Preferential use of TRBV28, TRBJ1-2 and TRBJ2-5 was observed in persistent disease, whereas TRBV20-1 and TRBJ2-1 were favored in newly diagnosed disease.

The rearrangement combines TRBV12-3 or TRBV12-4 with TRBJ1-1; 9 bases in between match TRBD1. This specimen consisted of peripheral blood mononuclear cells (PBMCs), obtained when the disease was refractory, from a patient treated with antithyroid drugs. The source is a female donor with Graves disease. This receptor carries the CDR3 CASRPTGGRTEAFF. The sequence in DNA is TGTGCCAGCAGGCCGACAGGGGGTAGGACTGAAGCTTTCTTT.